The subject of this entry is one TCR beta chain. The source of the sample is a study of T cell responses to AZD1222 COVID-19 vaccine. Sequencing used immunoSEQ multiplex PCR; TCRdb keeps in-frame clones, though not all of them. The data hold about 140,000 clones, with about 92% observed a single time. The material sequenced was peripheral blood, taken 28 days after the second AZD1222 dose. This TCR came from an adult who received the AZD1222 COVID-19 vaccine.

CDR3 in amino acids: CASLLGLGTEAFF. Here the CDR3 DNA reads TGTGCCAGCCTCTTAGGATTGGGGACTGAAGCTTTCTTT. J is TRBJ1-1 and V is TRBV28; no clear D gene. Per the germline V gene, CDR1 is MDHEN and CDR2 is SYDVKM. V was trimmed by 8 bases and J by 5 bases, leaving 15 bases between them. The CDR3 spans 13 residues.